The clone carrying this TCR beta chain was counted once. This sample was included in a study of blood T cell repertoires in COVID-19. Per the germline V gene, CDR1 is MNHEY and CDR2 is SVGAGI. The V end was cut by 2 bases, the J end by 5 bases, with 9 bases between. CDR3 length: 13 amino acids. Here immunoSEQ multiplex PCR was the method, and the copy in TCRdb shows in-frame clones only, minus some. The sample shows about 250,000 clones, over 75% of them seen only once. V is TRBV6-5 and J is TRBJ2-5, with D tentatively TRBD2 (6 bases). The material sequenced was PBMCs or T cells enriched from blood (not recorded which). The sequence came from a woman under 30 who had recovered from COVID-19. The CDR3 DNA sequence: TGTGCCAGCAGTTACGGGGGGAGGGAGACCCAGTACTTC. Translated: CASSYGGRETQYF.